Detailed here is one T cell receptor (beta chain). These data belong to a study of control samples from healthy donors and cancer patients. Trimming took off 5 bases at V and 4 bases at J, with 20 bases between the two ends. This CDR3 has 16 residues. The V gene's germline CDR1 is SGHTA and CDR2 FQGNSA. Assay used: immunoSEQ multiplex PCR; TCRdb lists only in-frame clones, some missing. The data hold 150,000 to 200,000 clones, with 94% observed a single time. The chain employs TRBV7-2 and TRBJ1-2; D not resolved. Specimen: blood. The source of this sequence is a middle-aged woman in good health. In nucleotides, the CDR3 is TGTGCCAGCAGCCCGGCGGGTATTGGTCAGTTCTATGGCTACACCTTC. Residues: CASSPAGIGQFYGYTF.